A single sample gave rise to the 16 T cell receptor beta chains below, sequenced in a study of cytomegalovirus exposure and HLA in healthy donors. The PCR was carried out with 60 Vbeta primers and 13 Jbeta primers. TCRdb's table, derived via immunoSEQ multiplex PCR, lists solely in-frame clones and lacks some. The table shows more than 85,000 clones, with around three quarters occurring only once. The sample taken for sequencing was PBMCs. All receptors come from a male donor in good health and CMV-seropositive.

The chain uses TRBV5-1 and TRBJ1-6, with D unclear. The V gene's germline CDR1 is SGHRS and CDR2 YFSETQ. The CDR3 has 14 amino acids. V lost 4 bases, J lost 4 bases, and 9 bases lay in between. CDR3 coding DNA: TGCGCCAGCAGCCGGGAAGAGTATAATTCACCCCTCCACTTT. Its translation: CASSREEYNSPLHF.

The chain couples TRBV7-3 to TRBJ2-1; 8 bases are shared with TRBD2. From germline, CDR1 is SGHTA and CDR2 FQGTGA. The J segment lost 4 bases and the V segment lost 4 bases, leaving 6 bases of the junction unmatched. The CDR3 loop spans 15 amino acids. The CDR3 region is CASSSRSGGYNEQFF. The CDR3 DNA reads as TGTGCCAGCAGCTCCCGCAGCGGGGGTTACAATGAGCAGTTCTTC.

The chain joins TRBV7-2 to TRBJ1-5, with D perhaps matching TRBD1 (5 bases). The length of the CDR3 is 14 residues. V lost 2 bases and J lost 6, with 11 bases in between. CDR1 is SGHTA and CDR2 is FQGNSA in the germline V gene. This CDR3 is CASSLSGFSQPQHF. The CDR3 DNA is TGTGCCAGCAGCTTATCAGGGTTCAGTCAGCCCCAGCATTTT. Filled out from reference TRBV7-2 and TRBJ1-5, the complete variable domain reads GAGVSQSPSNKVTEKGKDVELRCDPISGHTALYWYRQSLGQGLEFLIYFQGNSAPDKSGLPSDRFSAERTGGSVSTLTIQRTQQEDSAVYLCASSLSGFSQPQHFGDGTRLSIL.

The J gene is TRBJ1-2, the V gene TRBV5-4, with 7 bases fitting TRBD1. Germline CDR1 is SGHNT and CDR2 is YYREEE (reference sequence). The CDR3 is made up of 13 amino acids. The ends lost 6 bases at V and 8 bases at J; junction bases unmatched: 10. CDR3 protein: CASIEDRAGGYTF. In nucleotides, the CDR3 is TGTGCCAGCATCGAAGACAGGGCTGGCGGCTACACCTTC.

V and J are TRBV4-3 and TRBJ2-7; tentatively, D is TRBD2 (5 bases). Looked up from germline, CDR1 is LGHNA and CDR2 is YSLEER. Trimming pared 0 bases from V and 2 bases from J, leaving 11 bases between. The CDR3 consists of 15 residues. The CDR3 DNA is TGCGCCAGCAGCCAAGAGAGGGCCCGAACCTACGAGCAGTACTTC. Translation: CASSQERARTYEQYF.

The table lists this clone with a count of one. The J gene is TRBJ1-1, the V gene TRBV5-6; 8 bases align to TRBD1. The germline gives CDR1 SGHDT, CDR2 YYEEEE. The trim removed 2 bases at V and 7 bases at J, leaving 4 bases unmatched. The CDR3 is made up of 13 amino acids. The CDR3 here is CASSLRQGIEAFF. CDR3 coding DNA: TGTGCCAGCAGCTTAAGACAGGGGATTGAAGCTTTCTTT.

The CDR3 DNA is TGTGCCAGTGGTAGCGGGGGCCGTTACAATGAGCAGTTCTTC. This encodes CASGSGGRYNEQFF. V is TRBV19 and J is TRBJ2-1, with 9 bases lining up with TRBD2. CDR1 is LNHDA, CDR2 SQIVND, per germline (reference sequence). The V segment lost 8 bases and the J segment 4 bases; nucleotides outside the gene matches: 6. The CDR3 is 14 residues long.

V usage is TRBV7-2 and J usage is TRBJ2-5, with a possible D match to TRBD1 (5 bases). CDR1 and CDR2 (germline): SGHTA, FQGNSA. CDR3 length: 15 residues. The ends were cut back, 5 bases at V and 5 bases at J, with 18 bases in the middle. CDR3 bases: TGTGCCAGCAGCCTTCACCCAGGGAATTCGGAGACCCAGTACTTC. This gives the protein CASSLHPGNSETQYF.

The chain employs TRBV18 and TRBJ1-1; 9 bases line up with TRBD1. Trimming at V came to 6 bases and at J to 12 bases, leaving 11 bases not matched to a gene. Germline CDR1 is KGHSH and CDR2 is LQKENI. There are 13 residues in the CDR3. The CDR3 nucleotides are TGTGCCAGCTCGCCCGCCAGGGACAGGGCTACTTTCTTT. It codes for CASSPARDRATFF.

The chain links TRBV7-9 to TRBJ1-1, with 7 bases matching TRBD1. The CDR3 is made up of 13 amino acids. Germline V lookup: CDR1 SEHNR, CDR2 FQNEAQ (reference sequence). Losses at the gene ends were 4 bases for V and 4 bases for J; bases not matched to a gene: 3. The DNA of the CDR3 is TGTGCCAGCAGCTCGACAGGGACCACTGAAGCTTTCTTT. It is translated as CASSSTGTTEAFF. The complete variable domain, with remaining parts taken from reference TRBV7-9 and TRBJ1-1, reads DTGVSQNPRHKITKRGQNVTFRCDPISEHNRLYWYRQTLGQGPEFLTYFQNEAQLEKSRLLSDRFSAERPKGSFSTLEIQRTEQGDSAMYLCASSSTGTTEAFFGQGTRLTVV.

This sequence joins TRBV27 and TRBJ1-6, with D possibly matching TRBD1 (5 bases). Germline values: CDR1 MNHEY, CDR2 SMNVEV (reference sequence). Trimming cost V 3 bases and J 10 bases, with 7 bases left between them. This CDR3 contains 12 residues. In nucleotides, the CDR3 is TGTGCCAGCAGTTTTGCAGGGTCACCCCTCCACTTT. Protein: CASSFAGSPLHF.

This chain links TRBV15 with TRBJ1-2; 10 positions match TRBD1. This CDR3 contains 13 residues. Trimming at V came to 8 bases and at J to 13 bases, leaving 13 bases not matched to a gene. CDR1 and CDR2 from the germline V gene are LNHNV and YYDKDF (reference sequence). In DNA form, the CDR3 reads TGTGCCACCTCAGGACAGGGGGTGCCCTGGAGCACCTTC. Protein: CATSGQGVPWSTF.

This CDR3 reads CASSEDRGAENTIYF. The DNA for the CDR3 is TGTGCCAGCAGCGAGGACAGGGGAGCGGAGAACACCATATATTTT. V and J are TRBV5-6 and TRBJ1-3; TRBD1 agrees at 9 bases. Germline CDR1 reads SGHDT; CDR2 reads YYEEEE. CDR3 size: 15 residues. Germline trimming cut 4 bases from V and 7 bases from J; bases unmatched to any gene: 9.

The chain combines TRBV9 with TRBJ2-1, with 9 bases matching TRBD1. This CDR3 region has 15 residues. Germline-derived CDR1 and CDR2 are SGDLS and YYNGEE. V dropped 0 bases and J dropped 10; count of bases not matched to a gene: 8. CDR3 protein: CASSVDPGTGREQFF. The CDR3 nucleotides are TGTGCCAGCAGCGTAGATCCCGGGACAGGGCGAGAGCAGTTCTTC.

The rearrangement joins TRBV28 to TRBJ2-6; a weak D match, TRBD1 (6 bases). Germline CDR1 MDHEN, CDR2 SYDVKM. The CDR3 spans 15 residues. V was clipped by 3 bases and J by 4 bases, with 10 bases between them. This CDR3 is CASSFGTRGANVLTF. In DNA form, the CDR3 reads TGTGCCAGCAGTTTTGGGACACGAGGGGCCAACGTCCTGACTTTC.

The V and J genes are TRBV6-5 and TRBJ2-7, with 7 bases matching TRBD1. There are 14 residues in the CDR3. The V gene's germline CDR1 is MNHEY and CDR2 SVGAGI. V was pared by 6 bases and J by 2 bases, with 7 bases of the junction left unmatched. CDR3 loop: CASSLGQAPYEQYF. The CDR3 DNA reads TGTGCCAGCAGCCTAGGACAGGCCCCCTACGAGCAGTACTTC.